This T cell receptor beta chain originates from a study of blood T cell repertoires in COVID-19. The table came from immunoSEQ multiplex PCR; TCRdb's copy has only in-frame clones and leaves some out. The sample carries under 85,000 clones, approximately 91% recorded once. This CDR3 comprises 15 residues. Germline values: CDR1 SGHVS, CDR2 FQNEAQ. J gave up 0 bases and V 3 bases, and 1 base lay outside the gene matches. Sequenced sample: peripheral blood. The genes are TRBV7-8 and TRBJ1-1; the match to TRBD1 covers 10 bases. This TCR was recovered from a man aged 65-85 years with active or convalescent COVID-19. The CDR3, as DNA: TGTGCCAGCAGCTTCGACAGGGGGCTGAACACTGAAGCTTTCTTT. This encodes CASSFDRGLNTEAFF.